What follows is one T cell receptor (beta chain) and its context. Antigen unknown. This record belongs to a study of pediatric ulcerative colitis. Study findings and constraints: Blood-rectal clonal overlap within each person was significantly higher in ulcerative colitis patients than controls. No controls had the two rectal clonotypes shared by ulcerative colitis patients. Substantially fewer templates came from a couple of patients' blood samples.

Trimming took 4 bases from V and 2 from J, leaving 25 bases between them. Germline values: CDR1 SQVTM, CDR2 ANQGSEA. CDR3 length: 18 residues. Here immunoSEQ multiplex PCR was the method, and the copy in TCRdb shows in-frame clones only, minus some. The sample shows roughly 64,000 clones, about 86% of them seen only once. The clonotype originates from a boy between 10 and 17 years old with severe ulcerative colitis. Sequencing was carried out using blood. V gene TRBV29-1 combines with J gene TRBJ2-3; possible D gene TRBD2, 6 bases. CDR3 coding DNA: TGCAGCGTTGCGGGACTGATCTCTATGACGGGGTCCACAGATACGCAGTATTTT. Translation gives CSVAGLISMTGSTDTQYF.